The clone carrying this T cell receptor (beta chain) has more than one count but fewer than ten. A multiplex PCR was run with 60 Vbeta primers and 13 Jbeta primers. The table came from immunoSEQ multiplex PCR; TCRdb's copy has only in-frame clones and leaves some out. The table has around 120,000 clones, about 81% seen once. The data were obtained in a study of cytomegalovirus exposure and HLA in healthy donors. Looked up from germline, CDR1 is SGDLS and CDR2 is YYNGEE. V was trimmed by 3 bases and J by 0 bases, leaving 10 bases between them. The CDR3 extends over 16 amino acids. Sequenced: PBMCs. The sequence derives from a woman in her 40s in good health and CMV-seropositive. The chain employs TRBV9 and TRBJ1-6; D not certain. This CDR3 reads CASSGFGSSYNSPLHF. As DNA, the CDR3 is TGTGCCAGCAGCGGTTTTGGGAGCTCCTATAATTCACCCCTCCACTTT.